What follows describes a single T cell receptor beta chain. The antigen is not known. The sample comes from a study of cytomegalovirus exposure and HLA in healthy donors. The PCR used 60 Vbeta and 13 Jbeta primers. TCRdb's copy holds only in-frame clones and misses some; the assay was immunoSEQ multiplex PCR. The sample contains around 130,000 clones, about 79% of which appear only once. Study-wide points: Certain sequence variants were highly shared and formed a cluster, and this cluster was likely a sequencing artifact. Most TCR sequences were seen very rarely across donors, but some public TCRs occurred in many.

Trimming pared 0 bases from V and 10 bases from J, leaving 23 bases between. The germline V gene encodes CDR1 SGDLS and CDR2 YYNGEE. CDR3 size: 17 residues. Sequencing was carried out using PBMCs. This clonotype originated in a man aged 45-60 years in good health and CMV-seronegative. The chain couples TRBV9 to TRBJ2-1; D may be TRBD1 (7 bases). CDR3 residues: CASSVATGDSGVGEQFF. The CDR3 DNA reads TGTGCCAGCAGCGTAGCTACGGGGGACAGTGGCGTGGGGGAGCAGTTCTTC.